The 7 T cell receptor beta chains below come from one sample, sequenced in a study of shared clonotypes between healthy human individuals (dated by TCRdb to about 2020). The receptor library was made with the immunoSEQ multiplex PCR assay. This immuneACCESS table, as held by TCRdb, lists in-frame sequences with V and J called but not all clones. Of the missing ones, under half trace to an unresolved V gene in checked studies; the others have no known cause. The sample table records 640,000 or so clones; roughly 78% of these occur just once. The ten largest clones capture 1.8% of the sample. Source material: memory CD4+ T cells sorted from blood. This sample's cell subset or site label indicates: CD45RA-negative fraction. The receptor source for this set is a woman in her 30s in good health.

The chain is built from TRBV13 and TRBJ2-7; 9 bases line up with TRBD1. This CDR3 region has 15 residues. Germline CDR1 and CDR2: PRHDT and FYEKMQ (reference sequence). Trimming took 5 bases from V and 7 from J; bases not matched to a gene: 12. This CDR3 is CASSQGVDRGREQYF. As DNA, the CDR3 is TGTGCCAGCAGCCAAGGGGTGGACAGGGGCAGAGAGCAGTACTTC.

V is TRBV28 and J is TRBJ1-2; D is ambiguous. The CDR3 runs 12 residues. V shed 7 bases and J shed 4 bases, with 10 bases lying between them. Germline CDR1 reads MDHEN; CDR2 reads SYDVKM. The CDR3 reads CASTRTLYGYTF. CDR3 DNA: TGTGCCAGCACAAGGACGCTCTATGGCTACACCTTC.

V usage is TRBV28 and J usage is TRBJ1-2; maybe TRBD1 (5 bases). CDR3 length: 14 residues. V lost 4 bases to trimming and J lost 4 bases, with 13 bases between them. CDR1 and CDR2 from the germline V gene are MDHEN and SYDVKM. The CDR3 DNA follows: TGTGCCAGCAGTTCCCCACAGGAGAGCTATGGCTACACCTTC. Translation gives CASSSPQESYGYTF.

This chain joins TRBV28 and TRBJ2-7, with D possibly matching TRBD1 (6 bases). Per germline, CDR1 MDHEN and CDR2 SYDVKM. This CDR3 is built from 11 residues. Trimming shortened V by 10 bases and J by 4 bases, and 11 bases separated the two germline ends. This CDR3 is CAITTGYEQYF. The DNA of the CDR3 is TGTGCCATCACAACAGGGTACGAGCAGTACTTC.

V is TRBV28 and J is TRBJ2-2; D uncertain. V was clipped by 5 bases and J by 6 bases, with 16 bases between them. In germline, CDR1 is MDHEN, CDR2 SYDVKM. The CDR3 is 15 amino acids. DNA for the CDR3: TGTGCCAGCAGTCCCCTGGGATTAGGCCCCGGGGAGCTGTTTTTT. Translation: CASSPLGLGPGELFF.

V gene TRBV5-1 combines with J gene TRBJ2-3, with 13 bases that match TRBD2. V gave up 0 bases and J gave up 6 bases; unmatched junction bases: 4. Germline lookup yields CDR1 SGHRS and CDR2 YFSETQ. The CDR3 covers 16 residues. The CDR3 loop reads CASSLETSGRIDTQYF. The CDR3 region has the DNA TGCGCCAGCAGCTTGGAGACTAGCGGGAGGATTGATACGCAGTATTTT.

This clone was recorded a few times. This sequence joins TRBV7-2 and TRBJ2-5; 10 nucleotides agree with TRBD1. The CDR3 runs to 15 residues. CDR1 SGHTA and CDR2 FQGNSA come from the germline V gene. V shed 0 bases and J 6 bases; nucleotides not matched to a gene: 4. The CDR3 reads CASSLAGQGKQTQYF. The CDR3 DNA reads as TGTGCCAGCAGCTTAGCGGGACAGGGGAAACAGACCCAGTACTTC.